This entry describes one TCR beta chain. Assay: immunoSEQ multiplex PCR; the TCRdb copy retains only in-frame clones and omits some. In the table there are 6,500 to 9,000 clones, around 86% of which are singletons. The sample belongs to a study of chemoradiotherapy in HPV16-positive cancers. CDR1 is SGHKS, CDR2 YYEKEE, per germline (reference sequence). The CDR3 extends over 13 amino acids. V lost 7 bases, J lost 0 bases, and 11 bases lay in between. The source is a human donor with HPV-associated anogenital cancer. Specimen: tumor tissue, collected from a patient who underwent chemoradiotherapy. The J gene is TRBJ2-7, the V gene TRBV5-5; D is unclear. CDR3: CASPYPLSYEQYF. In nucleotides, the CDR3 is TGTGCCAGCCCCTACCCTCTCTCCTACGAGCAGTACTTC.